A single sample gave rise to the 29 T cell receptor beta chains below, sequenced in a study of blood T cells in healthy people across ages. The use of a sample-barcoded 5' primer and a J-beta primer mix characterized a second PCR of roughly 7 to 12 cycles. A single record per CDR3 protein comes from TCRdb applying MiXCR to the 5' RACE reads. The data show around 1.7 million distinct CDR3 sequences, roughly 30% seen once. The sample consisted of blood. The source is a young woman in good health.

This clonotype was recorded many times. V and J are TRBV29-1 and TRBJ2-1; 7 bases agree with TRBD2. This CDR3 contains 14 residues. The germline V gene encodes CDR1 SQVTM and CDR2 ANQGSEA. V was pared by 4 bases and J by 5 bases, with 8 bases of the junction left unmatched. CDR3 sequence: CSVVGLAEHNEQFF. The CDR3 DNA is TGCAGCGTTGTGGGGCTAGCGGAGCACAATGAGCAGTTCTTC.

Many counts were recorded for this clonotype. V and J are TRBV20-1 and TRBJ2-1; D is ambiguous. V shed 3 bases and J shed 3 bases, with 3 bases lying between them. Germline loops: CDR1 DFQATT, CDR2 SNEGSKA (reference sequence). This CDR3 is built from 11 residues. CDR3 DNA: TGCAGTGCTAGTTACTACAATGAGCAGTTCTTC. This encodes CSASYYNEQFF.

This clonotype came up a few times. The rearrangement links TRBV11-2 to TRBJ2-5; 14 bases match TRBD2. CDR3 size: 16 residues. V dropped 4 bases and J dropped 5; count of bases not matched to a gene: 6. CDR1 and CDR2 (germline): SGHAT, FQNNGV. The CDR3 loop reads CASSWGLAGEDETQYF. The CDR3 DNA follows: TGTGCCAGCAGCTGGGGACTAGCGGGAGAGGATGAGACCCAGTACTTC. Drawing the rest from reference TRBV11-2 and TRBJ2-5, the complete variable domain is EAGVAQSPRYKIIEKRQSVAFWCNPISGHATLYWYQQILGQGPKLLIQFQNNGVVDDSQLPKDRFSAERLKGVDSTLKIQPAKLEDSAVYLCASSWGLAGEDETQYFGPGTRLLVL.

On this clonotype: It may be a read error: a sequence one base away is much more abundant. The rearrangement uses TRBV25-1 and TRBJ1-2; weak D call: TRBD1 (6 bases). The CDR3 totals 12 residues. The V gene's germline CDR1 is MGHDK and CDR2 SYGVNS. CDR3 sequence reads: CAGRQGRGGYTF. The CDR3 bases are TGTGCCGGCAGGCAGGGGCGAGGTGGCTACACCTTC.

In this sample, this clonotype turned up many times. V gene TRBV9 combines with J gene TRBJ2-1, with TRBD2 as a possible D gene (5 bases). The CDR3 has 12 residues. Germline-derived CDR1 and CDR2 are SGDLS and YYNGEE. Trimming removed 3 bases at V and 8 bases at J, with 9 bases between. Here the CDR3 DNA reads TGTGCCAGCAGCGGTAGCGTGCATGAGCAGTTCTTC. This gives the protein CASSGSVHEQFF.

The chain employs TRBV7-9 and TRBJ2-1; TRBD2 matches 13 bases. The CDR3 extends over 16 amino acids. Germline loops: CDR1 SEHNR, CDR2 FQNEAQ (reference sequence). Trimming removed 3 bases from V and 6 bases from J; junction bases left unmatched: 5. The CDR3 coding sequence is TGTGCCAGCAGCTTGCCGGGACTAGCGGGAATCAATGAGCAGTTCTTC. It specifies CASSLPGLAGINEQFF.

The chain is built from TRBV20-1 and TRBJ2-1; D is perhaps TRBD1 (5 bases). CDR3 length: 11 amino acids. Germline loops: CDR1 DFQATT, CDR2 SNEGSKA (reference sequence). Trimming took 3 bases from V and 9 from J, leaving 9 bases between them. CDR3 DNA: TGCAGTGCTAGTCAGGGATCTGAGCAGTTCTTC. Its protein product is CSASQGSEQFF.

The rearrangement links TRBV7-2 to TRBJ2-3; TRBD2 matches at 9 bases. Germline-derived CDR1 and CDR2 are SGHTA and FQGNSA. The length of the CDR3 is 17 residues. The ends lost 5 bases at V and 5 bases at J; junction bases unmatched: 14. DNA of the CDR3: TGTGCCAGCAGCGAGGGTAGCGGGAGTGGGTCCCAAGATACGCAGTATTTT. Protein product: CASSEGSGSGSQDTQYF.

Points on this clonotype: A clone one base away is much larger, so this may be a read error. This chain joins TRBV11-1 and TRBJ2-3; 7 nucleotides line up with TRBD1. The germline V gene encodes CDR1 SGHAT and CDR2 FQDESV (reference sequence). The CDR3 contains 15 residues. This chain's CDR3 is CAGSLDRWDTDTQYF. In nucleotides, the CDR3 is TGTGCCGGCAGCTTGGACAGGTGGGACACAGATACGCAGTATTTT.

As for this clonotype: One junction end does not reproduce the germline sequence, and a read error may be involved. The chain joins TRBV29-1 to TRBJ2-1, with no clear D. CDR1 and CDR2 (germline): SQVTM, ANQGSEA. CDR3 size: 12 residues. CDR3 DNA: TGCAGCGTTGATGTTTATTACAATGTGCAGTTCTTC. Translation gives CSVDVYYNVQFF.

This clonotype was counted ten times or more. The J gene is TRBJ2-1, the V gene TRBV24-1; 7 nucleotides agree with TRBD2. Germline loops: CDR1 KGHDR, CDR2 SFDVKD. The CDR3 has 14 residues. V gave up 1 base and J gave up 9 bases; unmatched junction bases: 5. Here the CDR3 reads CATSDLSGNGEQFF. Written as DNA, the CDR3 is TGTGCCACCAGTGATTTAAGCGGGAACGGTGAGCAGTTCTTC.

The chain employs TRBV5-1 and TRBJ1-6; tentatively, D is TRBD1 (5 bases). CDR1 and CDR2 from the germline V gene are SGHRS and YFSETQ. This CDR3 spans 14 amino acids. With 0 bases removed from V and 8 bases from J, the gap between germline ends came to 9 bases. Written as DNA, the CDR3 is TGCGCCAGCAGCTTGGCGGGGGTGGATTCACCCCTCCACTTT. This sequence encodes CASSLAGVDSPLHF.

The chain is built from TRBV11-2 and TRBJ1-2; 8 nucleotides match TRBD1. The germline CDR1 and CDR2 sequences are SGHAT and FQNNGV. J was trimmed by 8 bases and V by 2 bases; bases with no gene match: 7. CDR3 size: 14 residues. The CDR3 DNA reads TGTGCCAGCAGCTTAAGGCGGACAGGGTCCGGCTACACCTTC. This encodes CASSLRRTGSGYTF.

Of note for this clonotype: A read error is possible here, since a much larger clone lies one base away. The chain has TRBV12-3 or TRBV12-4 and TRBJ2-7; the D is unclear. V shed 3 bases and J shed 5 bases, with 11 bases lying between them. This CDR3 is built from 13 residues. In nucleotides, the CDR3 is TGTGCCAGCAGTTTGGATCTCACCCACGAGCAGTACTTC. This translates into CASSLDLTHEQYF.

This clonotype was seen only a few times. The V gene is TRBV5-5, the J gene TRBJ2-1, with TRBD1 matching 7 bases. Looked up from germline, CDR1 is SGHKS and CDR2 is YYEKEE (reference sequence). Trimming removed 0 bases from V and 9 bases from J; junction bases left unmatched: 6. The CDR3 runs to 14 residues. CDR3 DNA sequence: TGTGCCAGCAGCTTGGGACAGGGTGTAGGTGAGCAGTTCTTC. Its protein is CASSLGQGVGEQFF.

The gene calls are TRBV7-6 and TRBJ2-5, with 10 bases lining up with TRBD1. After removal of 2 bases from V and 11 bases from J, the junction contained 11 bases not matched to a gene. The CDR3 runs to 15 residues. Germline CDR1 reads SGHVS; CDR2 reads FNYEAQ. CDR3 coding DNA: TGTGCCAGCAGCTTATCAGAGACAGGGGGCGAAGAGCAGTACTTC. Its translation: CASSLSETGGEEQYF.

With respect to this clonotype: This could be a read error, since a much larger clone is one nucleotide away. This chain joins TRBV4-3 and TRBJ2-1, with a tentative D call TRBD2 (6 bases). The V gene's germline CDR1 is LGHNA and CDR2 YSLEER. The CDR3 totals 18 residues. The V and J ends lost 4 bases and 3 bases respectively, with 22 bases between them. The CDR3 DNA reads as TGCGCCAGCAGCCGAGATGACTCCGGGACTGGTTACTACAATGAGCAGTTCTTC. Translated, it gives CASSRDDSGTGYYNEQFF.

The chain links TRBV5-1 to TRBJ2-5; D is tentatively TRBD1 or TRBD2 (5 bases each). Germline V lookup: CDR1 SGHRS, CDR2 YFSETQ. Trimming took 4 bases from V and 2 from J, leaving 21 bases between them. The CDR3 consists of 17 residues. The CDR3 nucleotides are TGCGCCAGCAGCAACCGGGACGAAGGCCCCGTACAAGAGACCCAGTACTTC. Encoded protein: CASSNRDEGPVQETQYF.

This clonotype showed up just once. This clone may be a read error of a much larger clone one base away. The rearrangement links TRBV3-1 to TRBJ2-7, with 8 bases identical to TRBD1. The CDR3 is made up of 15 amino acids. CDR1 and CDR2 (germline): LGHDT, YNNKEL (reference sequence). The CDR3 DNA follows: TGTGCCAGCAGCCGGCTGACAGGGGTTGCCTACGAGCGGTACTTC. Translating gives CASSRLTGVAYERYF.

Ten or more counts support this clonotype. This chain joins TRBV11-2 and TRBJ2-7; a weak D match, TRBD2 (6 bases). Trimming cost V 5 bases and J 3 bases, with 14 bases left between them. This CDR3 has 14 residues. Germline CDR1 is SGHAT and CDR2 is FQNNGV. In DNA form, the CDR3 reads TGTGCCAGCAGCCGCGGGACGGCCGACTACGAGCAGTACTTC. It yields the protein CASSRGTADYEQYF.

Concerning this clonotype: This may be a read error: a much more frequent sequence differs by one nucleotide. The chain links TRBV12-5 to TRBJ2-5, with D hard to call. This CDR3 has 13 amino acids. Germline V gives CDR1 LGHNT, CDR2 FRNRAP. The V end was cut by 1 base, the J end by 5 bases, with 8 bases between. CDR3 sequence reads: CASGLDTRETQYF. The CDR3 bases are TGTGCTAGTGGTTTGGACACTCGGGAGACCCAGTACTTC.

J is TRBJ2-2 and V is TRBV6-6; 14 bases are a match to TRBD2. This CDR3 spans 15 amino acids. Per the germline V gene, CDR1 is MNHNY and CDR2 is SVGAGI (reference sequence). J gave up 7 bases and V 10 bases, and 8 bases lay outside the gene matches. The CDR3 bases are TGTGCCACCGGGACTAGCGGGGGTCTTGGCGGGGAGCTGTTTTTT. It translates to CATGTSGGLGGELFF.

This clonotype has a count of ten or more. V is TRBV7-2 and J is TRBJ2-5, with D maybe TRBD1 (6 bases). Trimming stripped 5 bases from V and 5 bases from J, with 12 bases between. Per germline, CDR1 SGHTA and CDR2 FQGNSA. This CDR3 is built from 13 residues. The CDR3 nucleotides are TGTGCCAGCAGCCCCCAAACAGGGGAGACCCAGTACTTC. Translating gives CASSPQTGETQYF.

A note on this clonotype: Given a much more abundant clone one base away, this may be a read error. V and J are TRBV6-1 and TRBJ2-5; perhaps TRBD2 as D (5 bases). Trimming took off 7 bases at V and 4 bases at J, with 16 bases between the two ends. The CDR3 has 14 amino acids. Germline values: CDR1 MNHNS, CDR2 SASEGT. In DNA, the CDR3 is TGTGCCAGCAAGGTCGAAAGGGCGGGAGAGACCCAGTACTTC. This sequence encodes CASKVERAGETQYF.

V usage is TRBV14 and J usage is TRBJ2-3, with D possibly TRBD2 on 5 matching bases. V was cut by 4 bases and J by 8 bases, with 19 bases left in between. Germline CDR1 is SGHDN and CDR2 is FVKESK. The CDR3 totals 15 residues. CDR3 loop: CASSPSSSPRSTQYF. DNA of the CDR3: TGTGCCAGCAGCCCCTCTAGCAGTCCAAGATCTACGCAGTATTTT.

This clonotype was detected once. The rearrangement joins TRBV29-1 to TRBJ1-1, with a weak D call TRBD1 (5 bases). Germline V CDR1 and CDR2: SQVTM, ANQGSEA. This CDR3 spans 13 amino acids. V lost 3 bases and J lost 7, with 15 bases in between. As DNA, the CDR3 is TGCAGCGTTGACGGGGGGAGACTAGGTGAAGCTTTCTTT. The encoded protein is CSVDGGRLGEAFF.

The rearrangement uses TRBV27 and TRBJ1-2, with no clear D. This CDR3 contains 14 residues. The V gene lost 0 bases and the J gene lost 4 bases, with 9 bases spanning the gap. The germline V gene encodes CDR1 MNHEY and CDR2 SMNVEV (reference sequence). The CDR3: CASSLSSRSYGYTF. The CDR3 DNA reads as TGTGCCAGCAGTTTATCGAGCAGGTCCTATGGCTACACCTTC.

CDR3 in amino acids: CSAPDRGDEQYF. The CDR3 region has the DNA TGCAGTGCACCGGACAGGGGGGACGAGCAGTACTTC. V and J are TRBV20-1 and TRBJ2-7, with TRBD1 matching over 10 bases. Germline V gene sequence: CDR1 DFQATT, CDR2 SNEGSKA (reference sequence). The CDR3 sequence is 12 residues long. Trimming removed 6 bases from V and 5 bases from J; junction bases left unmatched: 4.

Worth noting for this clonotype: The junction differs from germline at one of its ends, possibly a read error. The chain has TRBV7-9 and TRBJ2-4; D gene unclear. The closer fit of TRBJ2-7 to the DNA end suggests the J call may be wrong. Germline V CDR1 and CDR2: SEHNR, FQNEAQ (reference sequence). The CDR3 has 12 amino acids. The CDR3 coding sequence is TGTACCAGCAGCTCCATCCTAAACGAGCAGTACTTC. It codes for CTSSSILNEQYF.